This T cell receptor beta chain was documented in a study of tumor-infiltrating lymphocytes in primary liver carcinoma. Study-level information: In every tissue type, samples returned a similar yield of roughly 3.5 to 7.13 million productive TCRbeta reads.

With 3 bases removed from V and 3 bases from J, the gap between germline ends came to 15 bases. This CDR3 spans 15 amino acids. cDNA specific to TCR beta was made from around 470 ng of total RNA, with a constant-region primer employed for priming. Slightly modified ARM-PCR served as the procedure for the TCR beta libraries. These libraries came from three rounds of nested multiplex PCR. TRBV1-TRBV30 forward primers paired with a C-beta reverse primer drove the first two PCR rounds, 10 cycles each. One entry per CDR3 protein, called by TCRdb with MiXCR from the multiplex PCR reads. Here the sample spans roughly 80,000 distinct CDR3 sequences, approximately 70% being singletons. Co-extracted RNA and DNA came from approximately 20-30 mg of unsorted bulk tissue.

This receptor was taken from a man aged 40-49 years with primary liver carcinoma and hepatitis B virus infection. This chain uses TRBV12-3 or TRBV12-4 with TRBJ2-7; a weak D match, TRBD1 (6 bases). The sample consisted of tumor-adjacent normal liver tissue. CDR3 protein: CASSFETGKIYEQYF. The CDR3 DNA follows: TGTGCCAGCAGTTTTGAGACAGGAAAGATCTACGAGCAGTACTTC.